Presented here are 30 T cell receptor beta chains from one specimen sequenced in a study of T cells in Graves' hyperthyroidism and ophthalmopathy. RNA transcripts gave rise to amplified TCR beta CDR3 regions. HTBI primers were the set used in a first-round RT-PCR of the TCR CDR3. TCRdb called the multiplex PCR reads again in MiXCR, with one record for every CDR3 protein. The sample records about 410,000 distinct CDR3 sequences, 14% to 15% being singletons. The sequenced sample was blood. These TCRs come from a man aged 18 to 30 with Graves' ophthalmopathy.

With regard to this clonotype: A much bigger clone sits one base away, suggesting this may be a read error. The genes are TRBV7-9 and TRBJ2-7; D remains unclear. Per germline, CDR1 SEHNR and CDR2 FQNEAQ (reference sequence). This CDR3 spans 11 amino acids. The CDR3 loop reads CASSLLDEQSF. Here the CDR3 DNA reads TGTGCCAGCAGCTTACTGGACGAGCAGTCCTTC.

This clonotype appeared many times. V gene TRBV7-6 combines with J gene TRBJ2-3; TRBD1 or TRBD2 may be the D gene (5 bases each). Germline-derived CDR1 and CDR2 are SGHVS and FNYEAQ. Trimming shortened V by 5 bases and J by 1 base, and 10 bases separated the two germline ends. The CDR3 has 14 residues. The chain's CDR3 is CASSLRDGTDTQYF. CDR3 DNA sequence: TGTGCCAGCAGCCTCCGGGACGGCACAGATACGCAGTATTTT.

This clonotype appeared many times. The chain has TRBV2 and TRBJ1-2; 7 nucleotides line up with TRBD1. Trimming cost V 8 bases and J 0 bases; bases outside gene matches: 6. This CDR3 is 14 amino acids long. CDR1 SNHLY and CDR2 FYNNEI come from the germline V gene. The CDR3: CASGRDSANYGYTF. For the CDR3, the DNA is TGTGCCAGCGGAAGGGACAGCGCTAACTATGGCTACACCTTC. The full variable domain, its missing parts supplied by reference TRBV2 and TRBJ1-2, is EPEVTQTPSHQVTQMGQEVILRCVPISNHLYFYWYRQILGQKVEFLVSFYNNEISEKSEIFDDQFSVERPDGSNFTLKIRSTKLEDSAMYFCASGRDSANYGYTFGSGTRLTVV.

This clonotype was seen many times. The chain uses TRBV2 and TRBJ1-5; 7 nucleotides agree with TRBD1. The ends lost 7 bases at V and 4 bases at J; junction bases unmatched: 10. This CDR3 contains 15 residues. Germline CDR1 reads SNHLY; CDR2 reads FYNNEI. CDR3 DNA: TGTGCCAGCACCCGGTGGCAGGGGGGGAATCAGCCCCAGCATTTT. Protein sequence: CASTRWQGGNQPQHF.

The sample holds a few counts of this clonotype. The rearrangement uses TRBV18 and TRBJ2-5; 8 bases agree with TRBD1. CDR1 is KGHSH and CDR2 is LQKENI in the germline V gene. V gave up 3 bases and J gave up 4 bases; unmatched junction bases: 4. The CDR3 is made up of 14 amino acids. CDR3 bases: TGTGCCAGCTCACCGGACAGGGTATTAGAGACCCAGTACTTC. Amino acid sequence: CASSPDRVLETQYF.

The sample holds many counts of this clonotype. The CDR3 region has the DNA TGTGCCATCAGTACCCCCGGGACGGTCTCCTACGAGCAGTACTTC. This gives the protein CAISTPGTVSYEQYF. V is TRBV10-3 and J is TRBJ2-7; D may correspond to TRBD1 or TRBD2 (5 bases each). Trimming cost V 5 bases and J 0 bases, with 14 bases left between them. From germline, CDR1 is ENHRY and CDR2 SYGVKD. The CDR3 runs 15 residues.

This clonotype was seen repeatedly, ten times or more. This rearrangement joins TRBV19 to TRBJ2-5; perhaps TRBD2 as D (6 bases). CDR3 length: 13 residues. CDR1 is LNHDA and CDR2 is SQIVND in the germline V gene (reference sequence). V gave up 3 bases and J gave up 2 bases, with 7 bases separating them. CDR3 coding DNA: TGTGCCAGTAGTATTGCGGGACAAGAGACCCAGTACTTC. Translation: CASSIAGQETQYF.

There are a few counts of this clonotype. CDR3 sequence (DNA): TGTGCCAGCAGCTTAAGACAGGGGTGGGCCAACGTCCTGACTTTC. This sequence encodes CASSLRQGWANVLTF. The rearrangement links TRBV7-9 to TRBJ2-6, with TRBD1 matching 8 bases. With 2 bases clipped from V and 5 bases from J, the junction kept 2 bases outside the gene matches. Germline V gene data show CDR1 as SEHNR and CDR2 as FQNEAQ (reference sequence). CDR3 length: 15 residues.

This clonotype was picked up many times. The chain couples TRBV30 to TRBJ1-3; no clear D gene. Looked up from germline, CDR1 is GTSNPN and CDR2 is SVGIG (reference sequence). With 5 bases removed from V and 0 bases from J, the gap between germline ends came to 8 bases. This CDR3 is 13 amino acids long. CDR3 region: CAWDGYSGNTIYF. The CDR3 DNA reads as TGTGCCTGGGACGGCTACTCTGGAAACACCATATATTTT. The full variable domain, with the rest looked up from reference TRBV30 and TRBJ1-3, is SQTIHQWPATLVQPVGSPLSLECTVEGTSNPNLYWYRQAAGRGLQLLFYSVGIGQISSEVPQNLSASRPQDRQFILSSKKLLLSDSGFYLCAWDGYSGNTIYFGEGSWLTVV.

The table lists this clonotype with many counts. The chain recombines TRBV20-1 with TRBJ2-5; 11 nucleotides agree with TRBD2. The CDR3 extends over 16 amino acids. Germline CDR1 DFQATT, CDR2 SNEGSKA (reference sequence). The ends lost 2 bases at V and 1 base at J; junction bases unmatched: 6. CDR3 sequence: CSARSGLAGIQETQYF. For the CDR3, the DNA is TGCAGTGCTAGAAGCGGACTAGCGGGCATCCAAGAGACCCAGTACTTC.

This clonotype has just a few counts. The rearrangement links TRBV24-1 to TRBJ2-1, with D perhaps matching TRBD2 (5 bases). This CDR3 is 12 amino acids long. Trimming shortened V by 0 bases and J by 10 bases, and 6 bases separated the two germline ends. CDR1 and CDR2 from the germline V gene are KGHDR and SFDVKD. CDR3 DNA: TGTGCCACCAGTGATTTGGGACTCGAGCAGTTCTTC. Its protein product is CATSDLGLEQFF.

This clonotype was seen at least ten times. The chain links TRBV18 to TRBJ2-7; no firm D call. Trimming removed 1 base at V and 2 bases at J, with 6 bases between. The CDR3 covers 13 residues. Germline V gene sequence: CDR1 KGHSH, CDR2 LQKENI. The CDR3 nucleotides read TGTGCCAGCTCACCACGGAGTACCTACGAGCAGTACTTC. Its protein is CASSPRSTYEQYF.

This clonotype was detected ten times or more. This rearrangement joins TRBV10-3 to TRBJ1-2; 7 bases fit TRBD1. J was trimmed by 4 bases and V by 2 bases; bases with no gene match: 1. The CDR3 contains 13 residues. CDR1 ENHRY and CDR2 SYGVKD come from the germline V gene. CDR3 sequence: CAISETGAYGYTF. The CDR3 coding sequence is TGTGCCATCAGTGAGACAGGGGCCTATGGCTACACCTTC.

The table lists this clonotype with many counts. The rearrangement links TRBV5-6 to TRBJ2-1; 9 bases align to TRBD1. The germline gives CDR1 SGHDT, CDR2 YYEEEE. Trimming took 4 bases from V and 4 from J; bases not matched to a gene: 6. There are 15 residues in the CDR3. CDR3 sequence reads: CASSDQTGGYNEQFF. The CDR3 DNA is TGTGCCAGCAGCGATCAGACAGGGGGTTACAATGAGCAGTTCTTC.

V is TRBV11-3 and J is TRBJ1-1, with D hard to call. Trimming stripped 5 bases from V and 3 bases from J, with 10 bases between. Germline CDR1 SGHNT, CDR2 YENEEA. This CDR3 has 13 residues. CDR3 loop: CASSDERDTEAFF. Here the CDR3 DNA reads TGTGCCAGCAGCGACGAAAGGGACACTGAAGCTTTCTTT. Supplemented by reference TRBV11-3 and TRBJ1-1, the full variable domain reads EAGVVQSPRYKIIEKKQPVAFWCNPISGHNTLYWYLQNLGQGPELLIRYENEEAVDDSQLPKDRFSAERLKGVDSTLKIQPAELGDSAVYLCASSDERDTEAFFGQGTRLTVV.

The rearrangement joins TRBV3-1 to TRBJ2-5; TRBD2 matches at 8 bases. The V gene's germline CDR1 is LGHDT and CDR2 YNNKEL (reference sequence). The V gene end was trimmed by 1 base and the J gene end by 4 bases; junction bases not matched to a gene: 11. This CDR3 is built from 17 residues. The CDR3 sequence is CASSQVVAWLAGETQYF. The CDR3 bases are TGTGCCAGCAGCCAAGTGGTAGCGTGGCTAGCGGGAGAGACCCAGTACTTC.

This chain connects TRBV7-3 to TRBJ1-2, with 8 bases that match TRBD1. V lost 5 bases, J lost 2 bases, and 7 bases stayed unmatched. From germline, CDR1 is SGHTA and CDR2 FQGTGA. The CDR3 runs 15 residues. The chain's CDR3 is CASSPQRQGNYGYTF. The CDR3 DNA reads as TGTGCCAGCAGCCCACAGAGACAGGGGAACTATGGCTACACCTTC.

As for this clonotype: Since a much larger clone is just one base distant, this may be a read error. The chain uses TRBV12-3 or TRBV12-4 and TRBJ2-5, with 11 bases matching TRBD2. The length of the CDR3 is 13 residues. After removal of 4 bases from V and 5 bases from J, the junction contained 0 bases not matched to a gene. This CDR3 reads CASSWTSGETQYF. In DNA form, the CDR3 reads TGTGCCAGCAGTTGGACTAGCGGGGAGACCCAGTACTTC.

Many counts were recorded for this clonotype. V usage is TRBV20-1 and J usage is TRBJ2-1; D possibly uses TRBD1 or TRBD2 (6 bases each). The CDR3 runs to 16 residues. CDR1 and CDR2 (germline): DFQATT, SNEGSKA (reference sequence). Trimming left V 6 bases short and J 0 bases short, with 18 bases between. The CDR3 region has the DNA TGCAGTGCGATACCCCGGGGGCGCAGCTCCTACAATGAGCAGTTCTTC. Its protein is CSAIPRGRSSYNEQFF.

In this sample, this clonotype turned up many times. The chain carries TRBV20-1 and TRBJ1-1; TRBD1 is a possible D gene (6 bases). CDR3 length equals 12 residues. The V end lost 0 bases, the J end lost 6 bases, and 8 bases lay between the germline ends. Germline values: CDR1 DFQATT, CDR2 SNEGSKA (reference sequence). The CDR3 reads CSARDSGAEAFF. DNA of the CDR3: TGCAGTGCTAGAGACTCAGGGGCTGAAGCTTTCTTT.

Many counts were recorded for this clonotype. V is TRBV5-8 and J is TRBJ1-6, with 7 bases that match TRBD1. V shed 4 bases and J 6 bases; nucleotides not matched to a gene: 4. Germline V CDR1 and CDR2: SGHTS, YDEGEE. The CDR3 contains 14 residues. The CDR3 nucleotides read TGTGCCAGCAGCGTGGGACAGATTAATTCACCCCTCCACTTT. It yields the protein CASSVGQINSPLHF.

The table lists this clonotype with many counts. The chain carries TRBV20-1 and TRBJ2-5, with 8 positions matching TRBD2. Germline V CDR1 and CDR2: DFQATT, SNEGSKA (reference sequence). Trimming at V came to 3 bases and at J to 4 bases, leaving 4 bases not matched to a gene. This CDR3 is built from 13 residues. This CDR3 reads CSARGLDGETQYF. The CDR3 DNA reads TGCAGTGCTAGGGGACTAGACGGAGAGACCCAGTACTTC.

This clonotype was counted at least ten times. The genes are TRBV11-2 and TRBJ2-5; no definite D call. The CDR3 extends over 10 amino acids. V gave up 8 bases and J gave up 5 bases, with 6 bases separating them. Germline CDR1 SGHAT, CDR2 FQNNGV. The CDR3 reads CASAVETQYF. CDR3 bases: TGTGCCAGCGCTGTCGAGACCCAGTACTTC.

This clonotype was seen more than once but under ten times. The chain uses TRBV18 and TRBJ1-6, with 7 bases aligning to TRBD1. CDR1 is KGHSH, CDR2 LQKENI, per germline. This CDR3 region has 15 residues. With 1 base clipped from V and 5 bases from J, the junction kept 2 bases outside the gene matches. This CDR3 is CASSPQTGDNSPLHF. CDR3 bases: TGTGCCAGCTCACCACAAACAGGGGATAATTCACCCCTCCACTTT.

This clonotype was counted many times. The V gene is TRBV5-1, the J gene TRBJ2-7; unclear D gene. Germline V CDR1 and CDR2: SGHRS, YFSETQ. The CDR3 consists of 13 residues. V lost 4 bases and J lost 1, with 9 bases in between. CDR3 nucleotide sequence: TGCGCCAGCAGCCGCTGGGGTTCCTACGAGCAGTACTTC. Protein product: CASSRWGSYEQYF.

The J gene is TRBJ2-7, the V gene TRBV2; possibly TRBD1 for D (6 bases). The CDR3 runs to 13 residues. Germline values: CDR1 SNHLY, CDR2 FYNNEI. Trimming stripped 6 bases from V and 0 bases from J, with 9 bases between. In DNA, the CDR3 is TGTGCCAGCAGGGGGGACACCTCCTACGAGCAGTACTTC. This encodes CASRGDTSYEQYF. Looking up the rest from reference TRBV2 and TRBJ2-7 gives the full variable domain: EPEVTQTPSHQVTQMGQEVILRCVPISNHLYFYWYRQILGQKVEFLVSFYNNEISEKSEIFDDQFSVERPDGSNFTLKIRSTKLEDSAMYFCASRGDTSYEQYFGPGTRLTVT.

J is TRBJ2-2 and V is TRBV29-1, with D perhaps TRBD2 (6 bases). V was shortened by 3 bases and J by 5 bases, with 16 bases between the two germline ends. The CDR3 is 15 amino acids. Germline V CDR1 and CDR2: SQVTM, ANQGSEA. CDR3 nucleotide sequence: TGCAGCGTTGAGGGACTCAACCCGGGGACCGGGGAGCTGTTTTTT. Protein sequence: CSVEGLNPGTGELFF.

This clonotype was seen ten or more times. The V call is TRBV12-3 or TRBV12-4, the J call TRBJ2-5, with TRBD1 identical over 7 bases. There are 14 residues in the CDR3. The trim removed 1 base at V and 5 bases at J, leaving 4 bases unmatched. The DNA for the CDR3 is TGTGCCAGCAGTTTAGAGGGGGCGTATGAGACCCAGTACTTC. This gives the protein CASSLEGAYETQYF.

This clonotype was recorded many times. The V call is TRBV20-1, the J call TRBJ1-5; D is unresolved. The CDR3 consists of 13 residues. Germline CDR1 and CDR2: DFQATT and SNEGSKA (reference sequence). V gave up 1 base and J gave up 4 bases, with 8 bases separating them. The DNA of the CDR3 is TGCAGTGCTAGAGGGACGGCAAATCAGCCCCAGCATTTT. Its protein product is CSARGTANQPQHF.

This clonotype showed up just a few times. A clone one base away is much larger, so this may be a read error. The chain carries TRBV18 and TRBJ1-1; TRBD1 matches at 7 bases. The V segment lost 4 bases and the J segment 6 bases; nucleotides outside the gene matches: 5. CDR3 length equals 13 residues. Germline V gene sequence: CDR1 KGHSH, CDR2 LQKENI. CDR3 region: CASSLGTAPEAFF. Written as DNA, the CDR3 is TGTGCCAGCTCACTAGGGACAGCCCCTGAAGCTTTCTTT. Full variable domain (outside the CDR3, taken from reference TRBV18 and TRBJ1-1): NAGVMQNPRHLVRRRGQEARLRCSPMKGHSHVYWYRQLPEEGLKFMVYLQKENIIDESGMPKERFSAEFPKEGPSILRIQQVVRGDSAAYFCASSLGTAPEAFFGQGTRLTVV.